This TCR beta chain was sequenced during a study of T-cell memory formation after mild COVID-19. Turning to the study itself: The two donors had largely donor-specific TCR clusters.

With respect to this clonotype: The antigen is unknown.

Looked up from germline, CDR1 is MGHRA and CDR2 is YSYEKL. V dropped 1 base and J dropped 0 bases, with 13 bases sitting between them. CDR3 length: 17 amino acids. Points from the study as a whole: Clones that shrank (day 15 to 85) were balanced CD4/CD8, whereas later expanders leaned CD4+. Proof of SARS-CoV-2 specificity was absent for the second-wave clones that crested on day 37.

TCRalpha and TCRbeta libraries used 5'RACE with constant-segment primers and UMIs. TCRdb reanalysed the 5' RACE reads using MiXCR and keeps one entry per CDR3 protein. The sample has 65,000 to 90,000 distinct CDR3 sequences, more than 10% seen once. Sequenced material: PBMCs or a T cell subset sorted from them (not recorded which). This clonotype was obtained from a man between 18 and 35 years old who had mild COVID-19 (a few samples of this study predate the infection). Cell type and time point are not known. The gene calls are TRBV4-1 and TRBJ1-5; perhaps TRBD1 as D (6 bases). CDR3 coding DNA: TGCGCCAGCAGCCAAGGGGGGACACTATCTAGCAATCAGCCCCAGCATTTT. Its protein is CASSQGGTLSSNQPQHF.